The sequence of this T cell receptor (beta chain) was determined in a study of graft-versus-host responses after intestinal transplantation. TCRdb's table, derived via immunoSEQ multiplex PCR, lists solely in-frame clones and lacks some. The sample records approximately 90,000 clones, 85% to 95% being singletons. This clone was observed a handful of times. Its cognate antigen is unknown. V lost 6 bases to trimming and J lost 3 bases; unmatched junction nucleotides: 2. Germline loops: CDR1 ENHRY, CDR2 SYGVKD. There are 13 residues in the CDR3. Sequenced here: unstimulated CD8+ T cells sorted from spleen or lymph node cells, sampled before intestinal transplant. The chain links TRBV10-3 to TRBJ1-1; 9 bases fit TRBD1. The clonotype originates from a human donor who received an intestinal transplant. DNA of the CDR3: TGTGCCATCAGCGACAGGGGGGACACTGAAGCTTTCTTT. This gives the protein CAISDRGDTEAFF.